Listed below are T cell receptor beta chains from one sample, sequenced in a study of T cell responses to AZD1222 COVID-19 vaccine. Profiling relied on immunoSEQ multiplex PCR, and the TCRdb table lists in-frame clones only, not all of them. The sample carries 150,000 to 200,000 clones, about 90% recorded once. The input for sequencing was peripheral blood, taken 28 days after the second AZD1222 dose. The receptor source for this set is an adult who received the AZD1222 COVID-19 vaccine. The CDR3 runs from the conserved cysteine through the conserved F or W. Each record gives: CDR3 DNA, CDR3 protein, V gene, D gene, clone size, J gene. D genes are given only for firm matches. Only some rows state a clone size, as once, few, many or a class for expanded clones.

CDR3nt: TGCGCCAGCGGATGGACCCGACAGGGAGGGGACTATGGCTACACCTTC; CDR3aa: CASGWTRQGGDYGYTF; v_gene: TRBV4-1; d_gene: TRBD1; abundance: NA; j_gene: TRBJ1-2
CDR3nt: TGTGCCAGCAGCTTAGATGGGCGGAGCTACAATGAGCAGTTCTTC; CDR3aa: CASSLDGRSYNEQFF; v_gene: TRBV11-3; d_gene: NA; abundance: NA; j_gene: TRBJ2-1
CDR3nt: TGTGCCAGTAGTATAGGGGGCGCGAACTATGGCTACACCTTC; CDR3aa: CASSIGGANYGYTF; v_gene: TRBV19; d_gene: NA; abundance: NA; j_gene: TRBJ1-2
CDR3nt: TGTGCCACCTACGCAGGGGGCGGTTATGGCTACACCTTC; CDR3aa: CATYAGGGYGYTF; v_gene: TRBV10-3; d_gene: TRBD1; abundance: NA; j_gene: TRBJ1-2
CDR3nt: TGTGCCAGCAGCTTAAGTTCCACATACCGACTGGGGGGGGGCTACGAGCAGTACTTC; CDR3aa: CASSLSSTYRLGGGYEQYF; v_gene: TRBV5-4; d_gene: TRBD2; abundance: NA; j_gene: TRBJ2-7
CDR3nt: TGCGCCAGCAGCCAACCAGCGGGAGTGGGCTTAAATGAGCAGTTCTTC; CDR3aa: CASSQPAGVGLNEQFF; v_gene: TRBV4-1; d_gene: TRBD2; abundance: few; j_gene: TRBJ2-1
CDR3nt: TGTGCCAGCAGTTACAGACAGGGCAAACAAGAGACCCAGTACTTC; CDR3aa: CASSYRQGKQETQYF; v_gene: TRBV6-6; d_gene: TRBD1; abundance: NA; j_gene: TRBJ2-5
CDR3nt: TGTGCCAGCAGCTTAGCGCAGCAGAGCGGAAACACCATATATTTT; CDR3aa: CASSLAQQSGNTIYF; v_gene: TRBV7-2; d_gene: NA; abundance: NA; j_gene: TRBJ1-3
CDR3nt: TGTGCCAGCAGCCCGAGGCCGGGAACGGAGTCCTACAATGAGCAGTTCTTC; CDR3aa: CASSPRPGTESYNEQFF; v_gene: TRBV7-2; d_gene: NA; abundance: NA; j_gene: TRBJ2-1
CDR3nt: TGCGCCAGCAGCCAAGAATCATTGCGGGACGGTGAAAAACTGTTTTTT; CDR3aa: CASSQESLRDGEKLFF; v_gene: TRBV4-3; d_gene: NA; abundance: NA; j_gene: TRBJ1-4
CDR3nt: TGTGCCAGCAGCCAGGGGACGGCTGGGGCCAACGTCCTGACTTTC; CDR3aa: CASSQGTAGANVLTF; v_gene: TRBV3-1/TRBV3-2; d_gene: NA; abundance: NA; j_gene: TRBJ2-6
CDR3nt: TGTGCCAGCAGCCCCAGACTAGCAGCAAACACCGGGGAGCTGTTTTTT; CDR3aa: CASSPRLAANTGELFF; v_gene: TRBV11-2; d_gene: TRBD2; abundance: NA; j_gene: TRBJ2-2
CDR3nt: TGTGCCAGCACCCCGACTTTTTTTAATGAAAAACTGTTTTTT; CDR3aa: CASTPTFFNEKLFF; v_gene: TRBV27; d_gene: NA; abundance: NA; j_gene: TRBJ1-4
CDR3nt: TGTGCCGGGCAGGGCAGTAAGTACTTC; CDR3aa: CAGQGSKYF; v_gene: TRBV11-2; d_gene: NA; abundance: NA; j_gene: TRBJ2-7
CDR3nt: TGTGCCAGTAGTATAGAGCCTAATCAGCCCCAGCATTTT; CDR3aa: CASSIEPNQPQHF; v_gene: TRBV19; d_gene: NA; abundance: NA; j_gene: TRBJ1-5
CDR3nt: TGTGCCAGCAGTGAATTGGTCTCTAGCACAGATACGCAGTATTTT; CDR3aa: CASSELVSSTDTQYF; v_gene: TRBV6-1; d_gene: NA; abundance: NA; j_gene: TRBJ2-3
CDR3nt: TGTGCCAGCAGCTTGGCCGGACGATACTATGGCTACACCTTC; CDR3aa: CASSLAGRYYGYTF; v_gene: TRBV5-4; d_gene: NA; abundance: NA; j_gene: TRBJ1-2
CDR3nt: TGTGCCAGCAGCTTGGAGGCGAGGACCTACGAGCAGTACTTC; CDR3aa: CASSLEARTYEQYF; v_gene: TRBV5-8; d_gene: NA; abundance: NA; j_gene: TRBJ2-7
CDR3nt: TGTGCCAGCAGCCCCCGGGACAGCTACAATGAGCAGTTCTTC; CDR3aa: CASSPRDSYNEQFF; v_gene: TRBV7-2; d_gene: TRBD1; abundance: once; j_gene: TRBJ2-1
CDR3nt: TGTGCCAGCAGTGGCGGTGGAGGGGTGGGGAATGAAAAACTGTTTTTT; CDR3aa: CASSGGGGVGNEKLFF; v_gene: TRBV6-1; d_gene: NA; abundance: NA; j_gene: TRBJ1-4
CDR3nt: TGTGCCAGCAGTAACCCAATGGGACCTGAAGCTTTCTTT; CDR3aa: CASSNPMGPEAFF; v_gene: TRBV6-5; d_gene: NA; abundance: NA; j_gene: TRBJ1-1
CDR3nt: TGTGCCAGCAGCTTAGGTTGGAACACCGGGGAGCTGTTTTTT; CDR3aa: CASSLGWNTGELFF; v_gene: TRBV5-5; d_gene: NA; abundance: NA; j_gene: TRBJ2-2
CDR3nt: TGTGCCAGTAGTTTTCGGACAGGGCATAGCAATCAGCCCCAGCATTTT; CDR3aa: CASSFRTGHSNQPQHF; v_gene: TRBV19; d_gene: TRBD1; abundance: NA; j_gene: TRBJ1-5
CDR3nt: TGTGCCAGCAGTTTATCTTCCGACTATGGCTACACCTTC; CDR3aa: CASSLSSDYGYTF; v_gene: TRBV28; d_gene: NA; abundance: NA; j_gene: TRBJ1-2
CDR3nt: TGTGCCTGGAGCGGGGGGGCTTGGCAGTTCTTC; CDR3aa: CAWSGGAWQFF; v_gene: TRBV30; d_gene: TRBD2; abundance: NA; j_gene: TRBJ2-1
CDR3nt: TGTGCCAGCAGTCCAAAGAAGCGGGAGGGTCCAGATACGCAGTATTTT; CDR3aa: CASSPKKREGPDTQYF; v_gene: TRBV21-1; d_gene: NA; abundance: NA; j_gene: TRBJ2-3
CDR3nt: TGTGCCAGCAGGGGAAGTGGGACTGAAGCTTTCTTT; CDR3aa: CASRGSGTEAFF; v_gene: TRBV12-3/TRBV12-4; d_gene: NA; abundance: NA; j_gene: TRBJ1-1
CDR3nt: TGTGCCAGCAGCACCGTAGGGGAATCCCTCTCTGGAAACACCATATATTTT; CDR3aa: CASSTVGESLSGNTIYF; v_gene: TRBV28; d_gene: NA; abundance: NA; j_gene: TRBJ1-3
CDR3nt: TGTGCCAGCAGGAGGGCTGGAAGCTCCTATAATTCACCCCTCCACTTT; CDR3aa: CASRRAGSSYNSPLHF; v_gene: TRBV27; d_gene: NA; abundance: NA; j_gene: TRBJ1-6
CDR3nt: TGCAGCGTTGAACAGGGACAGTTGGGGTTTGGCTACACCTTC; CDR3aa: CSVEQGQLGFGYTF; v_gene: TRBV29-1; d_gene: TRBD1; abundance: few; j_gene: TRBJ1-2
CDR3nt: TGTGCCAGCAGTTATGGGTTGAGGAGGGTAGAGCAGCCCCAGCATTTT; CDR3aa: CASSYGLRRVEQPQHF; v_gene: TRBV6-5; d_gene: NA; abundance: once; j_gene: TRBJ1-5
CDR3nt: TGTGCCAGCAGTTCGCAGACAGGTTATTACCAGCCCCAGCATTTT; CDR3aa: CASSSQTGYYQPQHF; v_gene: TRBV6-6; d_gene: NA; abundance: NA; j_gene: TRBJ1-5
CDR3nt: TGTGCCAGCAGCGTCGGACAGGGAGAGACCCAGTACTTC; CDR3aa: CASSVGQGETQYF; v_gene: TRBV7-9; d_gene: TRBD1; abundance: NA; j_gene: TRBJ2-5
CDR3nt: TGTGCCTGGATCTCGTCTGAAGCTTTCTTT; CDR3aa: CAWISSEAFF; v_gene: TRBV30; d_gene: NA; abundance: NA; j_gene: TRBJ1-1
CDR3nt: TGTGCCAGCAGCTTTCGCGACAGGTCCAATCAGCCCCAGCATTTT; CDR3aa: CASSFRDRSNQPQHF; v_gene: TRBV7-8; d_gene: NA; abundance: NA; j_gene: TRBJ1-5
CDR3nt: TGTGCCAGCAGCTTATTACCCCCGAACACTGAAGCTTTCTTT; CDR3aa: CASSLLPPNTEAFF; v_gene: TRBV11-1; d_gene: NA; abundance: once; j_gene: TRBJ1-1
CDR3nt: TGTGCCAGCAGCAAGTTAGTCTCTGGAAACACCATATATTTT; CDR3aa: CASSKLVSGNTIYF; v_gene: TRBV7-8; d_gene: NA; abundance: NA; j_gene: TRBJ1-3
CDR3nt: TGTGCCAGCAGCCTCGGACAGCCCAGCTATGGCTACACCTTC; CDR3aa: CASSLGQPSYGYTF; v_gene: TRBV6-5; d_gene: NA; abundance: NA; j_gene: TRBJ1-2
CDR3nt: TGTGCCAGCAGCTTTGGGACGGTGAACACTGAAGCTTTCTTT; CDR3aa: CASSFGTVNTEAFF; v_gene: TRBV5-5; d_gene: NA; abundance: NA; j_gene: TRBJ1-1
CDR3nt: TGTGCCAGCACGTTAGCGGGAGGGCGGGATGAGCAGTTCTTC; CDR3aa: CASTLAGGRDEQFF; v_gene: TRBV11-2; d_gene: TRBD2; abundance: once; j_gene: TRBJ2-1
CDR3nt: TGTGCCAGCTCACCACTGATGGCGGAGAACACTGAAGCTTTCTTT; CDR3aa: CASSPLMAENTEAFF; v_gene: TRBV18; d_gene: NA; abundance: NA; j_gene: TRBJ1-1